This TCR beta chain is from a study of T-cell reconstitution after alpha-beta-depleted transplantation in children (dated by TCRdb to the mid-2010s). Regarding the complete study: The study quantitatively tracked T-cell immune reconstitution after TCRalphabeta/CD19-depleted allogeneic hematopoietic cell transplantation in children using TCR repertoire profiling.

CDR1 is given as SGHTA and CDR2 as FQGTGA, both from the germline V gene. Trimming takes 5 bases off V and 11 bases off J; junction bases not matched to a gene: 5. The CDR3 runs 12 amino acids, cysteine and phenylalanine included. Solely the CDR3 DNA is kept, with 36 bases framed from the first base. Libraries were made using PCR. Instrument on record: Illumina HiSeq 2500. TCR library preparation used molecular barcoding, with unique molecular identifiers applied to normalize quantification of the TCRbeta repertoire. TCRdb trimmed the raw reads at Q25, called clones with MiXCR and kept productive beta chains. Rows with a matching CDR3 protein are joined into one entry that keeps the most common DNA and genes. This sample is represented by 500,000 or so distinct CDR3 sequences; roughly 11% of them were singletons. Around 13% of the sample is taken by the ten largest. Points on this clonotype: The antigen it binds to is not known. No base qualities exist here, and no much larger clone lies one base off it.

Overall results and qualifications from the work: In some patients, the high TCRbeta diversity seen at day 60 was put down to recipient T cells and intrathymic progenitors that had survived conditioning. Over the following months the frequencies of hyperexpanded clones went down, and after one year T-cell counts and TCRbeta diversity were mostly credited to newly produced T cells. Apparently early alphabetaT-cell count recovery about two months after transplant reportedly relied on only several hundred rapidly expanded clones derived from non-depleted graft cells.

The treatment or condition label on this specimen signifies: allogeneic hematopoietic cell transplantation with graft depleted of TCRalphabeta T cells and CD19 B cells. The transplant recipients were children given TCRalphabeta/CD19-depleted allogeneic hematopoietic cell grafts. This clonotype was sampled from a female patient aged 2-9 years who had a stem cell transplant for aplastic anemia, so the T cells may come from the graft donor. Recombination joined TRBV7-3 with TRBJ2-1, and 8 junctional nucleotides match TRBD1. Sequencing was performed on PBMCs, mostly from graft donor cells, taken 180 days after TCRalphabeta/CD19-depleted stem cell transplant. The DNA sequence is TGTGCCAGCAGCATAGACAGGGGAAAGCAGTTCTTC. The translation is CASSIDRGKQFF.